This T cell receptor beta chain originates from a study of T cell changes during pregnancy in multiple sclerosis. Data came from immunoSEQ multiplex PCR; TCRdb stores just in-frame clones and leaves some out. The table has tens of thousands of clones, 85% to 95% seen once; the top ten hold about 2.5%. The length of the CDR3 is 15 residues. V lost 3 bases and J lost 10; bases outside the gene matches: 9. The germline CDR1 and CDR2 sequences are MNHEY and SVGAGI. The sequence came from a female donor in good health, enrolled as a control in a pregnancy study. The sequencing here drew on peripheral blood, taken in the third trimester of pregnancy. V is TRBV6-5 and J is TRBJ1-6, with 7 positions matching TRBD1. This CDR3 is CASSYQTGHRSPLHF. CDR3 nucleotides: TGTGCCAGCAGTTATCAGACAGGGCATAGGTCACCCCTCCACTTT.